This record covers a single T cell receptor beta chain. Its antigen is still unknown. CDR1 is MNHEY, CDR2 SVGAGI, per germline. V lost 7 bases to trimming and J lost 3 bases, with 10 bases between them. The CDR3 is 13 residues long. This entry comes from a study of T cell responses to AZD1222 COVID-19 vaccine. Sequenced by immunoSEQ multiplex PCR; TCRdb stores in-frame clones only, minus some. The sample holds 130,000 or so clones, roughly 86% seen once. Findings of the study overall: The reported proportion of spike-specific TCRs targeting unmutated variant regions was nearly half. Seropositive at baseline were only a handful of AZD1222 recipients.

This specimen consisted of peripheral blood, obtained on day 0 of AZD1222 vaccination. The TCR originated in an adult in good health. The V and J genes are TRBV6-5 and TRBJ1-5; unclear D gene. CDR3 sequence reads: CASIGQINQPQHF. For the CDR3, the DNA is TGTGCCAGCATAGGTCAGATCAATCAGCCCCAGCATTTT.